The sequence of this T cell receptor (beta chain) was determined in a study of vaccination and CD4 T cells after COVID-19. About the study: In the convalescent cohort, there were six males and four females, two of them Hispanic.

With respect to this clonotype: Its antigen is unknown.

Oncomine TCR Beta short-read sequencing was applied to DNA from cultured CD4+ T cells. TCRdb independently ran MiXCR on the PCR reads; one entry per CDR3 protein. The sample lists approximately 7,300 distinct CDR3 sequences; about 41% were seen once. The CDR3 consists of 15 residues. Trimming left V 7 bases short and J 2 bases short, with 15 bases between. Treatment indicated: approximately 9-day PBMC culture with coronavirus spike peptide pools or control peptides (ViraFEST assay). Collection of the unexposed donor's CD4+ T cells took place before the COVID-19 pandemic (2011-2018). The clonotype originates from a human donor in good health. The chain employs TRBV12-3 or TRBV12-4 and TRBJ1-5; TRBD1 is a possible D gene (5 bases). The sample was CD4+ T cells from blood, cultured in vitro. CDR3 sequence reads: CASTPKGIGNQPQHF. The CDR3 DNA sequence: TGTGCCAGCACCCCCAAGGGGATTGGCAATCAGCCCCAGCATTTT.